Listed below are T cell receptor beta chains from one sample, sequenced in a study of beta chain features in type 1 diabetes. Repertoires were generated with immunoSEQ multiplex PCR, while TCRdb's copy carries only in-frame clones and drops some. The sample carries about 350,000 clones, 15% to 20% recorded once. Specimen: naive CD4+ T cells from blood. The source is a woman aged 18-29 years in good health. Each CDR3 is given with its conserved first and last residue. Each record gives: V gene, CDR3 length, clone size, J gene, D gene, CDR3 protein, CDR3 DNA. A D gene is named only where the DNA matches it firmly. Clone size is stated in some rows and not others, as once, few, many or a class when expanded.

>TRBV30|14|few|TRBJ2-3|TRBD2
CAWSSSGGTDTQYF
TGTGCCTGGAGTAGTAGCGGGGGCACAGATACGCAGTATTTT
>TRBV12-5|16|-|TRBJ2-2|TRBD1
CASGPRTGPNTGELFF
TGTGCTAGTGGTCCCCGGACAGGACCGAACACCGGGGAGCTGTTTTTT
>TRBV5-4|13|few|TRBJ2-5|TRBD1
CASSLTGLETQYF
TGTGCCAGCAGCCTGACAGGGCTTGAGACCCAGTACTTC
>TRBV20-1|10|-|TRBJ1-1|TRBD1
CSARDRGAFF
TGCAGTGCTCGGGACAGGGGAGCTTTCTTT
>TRBV30|13|-|TRBJ1-1|-
CAWTGQMNTEAFF
TGTGCCTGGACAGGACAGATGAACACTGAAGCTTTCTTT
>TRBV23-1|15|few|TRBJ1-1|-
CASSQMGGDDTEAFF
TGCGCCAGCAGTCAAATGGGGGGGGACGACACTGAAGCTTTCTTT
>TRBV19|16|-|TRBJ2-7|-
CASSIRGITSSYEQYF
TGTGCCAGTAGTATAAGAGGGATTACGAGCTCCTACGAGCAGTACTTC
>TRBV7-3|13|few|TRBJ2-2|TRBD2
CASSRGGTGELFF
TGTGCCAGCAGCCGGGGGGGCACCGGGGAGCTGTTTTTT
>TRBV7-9|14|once|TRBJ2-2|-
CASSRGPEAGELFF
TGTGCCAGCAGCCGAGGGCCCGAGGCCGGGGAGCTGTTTTTT
>TRBV9|14|few|TRBJ2-1|-
CASSAAPGYNEQFF
TGTGCCAGCTCCGCGGCCCCGGGATACAATGAGCAGTTCTTC
>TRBV10-3|16|-|TRBJ2-6|-
CAISESQDSGANVLTF
TGTGCCATCAGTGAGTCACAGGACTCTGGGGCCAACGTCCTGACTTTC
>TRBV10-3|12|-|TRBJ1-2|-
CAITTGGEGYTF
TGTGCCATCACCACGGGGGGGGAAGGCTACACCTTC
>TRBV5-6|12|-|TRBJ2-1|-
CASRSVYNEQFF
TGTGCCAGCAGATCCGTTTACAATGAGCAGTTCTTC
>TRBV5-1|17|-|TRBJ2-5|TRBD2
CASSFGLHSGAEETQYF
TGCGCCAGCAGCTTTGGCCTTCATAGCGGGGCGGAGGAGACCCAGTACTTC
>TRBV29-1|13|few|TRBJ1-1|-
CSVEGQPNTEAFF
TGCAGCGTTGAAGGACAGCCCAACACTGAAGCTTTCTTT
>TRBV9|16|-|TRBJ1-1|-
CASSPPPEGLNTEAFF
TGTGCCAGCAGCCCCCCTCCCGAGGGCCTCAACACTGAAGCTTTCTTT
>TRBV6-1|16|-|TRBJ2-5|-
CASSETGGTLVETQYF
TGTGCCAGCAGTGAAACCGGCGGGACTCTGGTAGAGACCCAGTACTTC
>TRBV5-1|13|-|TRBJ2-1|-
CASSGSGYNEQFF
TGCGCCAGCAGTGGTAGCGGTTACAATGAGCAGTTCTTC
>TRBV5-4|15|-|TRBJ2-7|TRBD1
CASSSMDRGIYEQYF
TGTGCCAGCAGCTCAATGGACAGGGGGATCTACGAGCAGTACTTC
>TRBV5-4|16|-|TRBJ2-3|TRBD2
CASSPGLAGVRDTQYF
TGTGCCAGCAGCCCGGGACTAGCGGGAGTAAGAGATACGCAGTATTTT
>TRBV30|13|-|TRBJ2-1|TRBD2
CASGLAGAYEQFF
TGTGCCTCCGGACTAGCGGGAGCCTATGAGCAGTTCTTC
>TRBV5-1|12|-|TRBJ2-7|TRBD1
CASSEQGDEQYF
TGCGCCAGCAGCGAGCAGGGGGACGAGCAGTACTTC
>TRBV4-1|17|-|TRBJ2-1|TRBD2
CASSQDPWTSMGNEQFF
TGCGCCAGCAGCCAAGATCCCTGGACTAGCATGGGGAATGAGCAGTTCTTC
>TRBV5-1|15|few|TRBJ2-1|TRBD1
CASSQDRGEAREQFF
TGCGCCAGCAGCCAGGACAGGGGTGAAGCGAGGGAGCAGTTCTTC
>TRBV18|14|few|TRBJ2-5|TRBD1
CASSPGTDQETQYF
TGTGCCAGCTCACCAGGGACAGATCAAGAGACCCAGTACTTC
>TRBV6-5|13|-|TRBJ1-3|TRBD1
CASRRQGGNTIYF
TGTGCCAGCAGAAGACAGGGAGGAAACACCATATATTTT